The 18 T cell receptor beta chains below come from one sample, sequenced in a study of blood T cell repertoires in COVID-19. Using immunoSEQ multiplex PCR, the repertoire was profiled, and TCRdb retains in-frame clones only, with some absent. The data contain 200,000 to 250,000 clones, approximately 90% of them singletons. What was sequenced was PBMCs or T cells enriched from blood (not recorded which). The receptor set was obtained from a young woman who had recovered from COVID-19.

This chain uses TRBV4-3 with TRBJ2-1; the D gene is possibly TRBD1 (5 bases). The CDR3 has 16 residues. The germline V and J ends were trimmed by 0 bases and 4 bases, with 13 bases remaining between them. The germline gives CDR1 LGHNA, CDR2 YSLEER. CDR3 protein: CASSQDWAGIYNEQFF. The CDR3 bases are TGCGCCAGCAGCCAAGATTGGGCAGGGATATACAATGAGCAGTTCTTC.

This chain joins TRBV7-2 and TRBJ1-2; D is undetermined. Germline V gene sequence: CDR1 SGHTA, CDR2 FQGNSA. The CDR3 consists of 12 residues. The V end lost 3 bases, the J end lost 4 bases, and 6 bases lay between the germline ends. CDR3 sequence reads: CASSLFRYGYTF. For the CDR3, the DNA is TGTGCCAGCAGCTTGTTCCGCTATGGCTACACCTTC.

The chain recombines TRBV27 with TRBJ2-3; TRBD2 matches at 7 bases. The V and J ends lost 5 bases and 0 bases, in that order; junction bases with no gene match: 11. The V gene's germline CDR1 is MNHEY and CDR2 SMNVEV (reference sequence). The CDR3 has 17 amino acids. The DNA for the CDR3 is TGTGCCAGCAGTGGTCCTGCTAGCGGTGCTAGCACAGATACGCAGTATTTT. It specifies CASSGPASGASTDTQYF.

This chain uses TRBV6-1 with TRBJ2-7; 13 nucleotides line up with TRBD2. V lost 4 bases, J lost 0 bases, and 6 bases stayed unmatched. Germline-derived CDR1 and CDR2 are MNHNS and SASEGT. The CDR3 sequence is 17 residues long. CDR3 coding DNA: TGTGCCAGCAGTGCGACTAGCGGGGGGCCCGTCTCCTACGAGCAGTACTTC. Protein product: CASSATSGGPVSYEQYF.

The CDR3 bases are TGTGCCAGCAGCTTAAGGCAGGGGGTCTATGGCTACACCTTC. Translating it yields CASSLRQGVYGYTF. The rearrangement links TRBV11-2 to TRBJ1-2, with 7 bases matching TRBD1. V gave up 2 bases and J gave up 4 bases; unmatched junction bases: 4. CDR1 is SGHAT and CDR2 is FQNNGV in the germline V gene. The CDR3 sequence is 14 residues long.

The gene calls are TRBV19 and TRBJ1-2; 8 bases match TRBD1. Per the germline V gene, CDR1 is LNHDA and CDR2 is SQIVND (reference sequence). CDR3 length: 17 residues. With 4 bases clipped from V and 5 bases from J, the junction kept 15 bases outside the gene matches. This CDR3 is CASSTYKTRTGRYGYTF. DNA for the CDR3: TGTGCCAGTAGTACCTACAAAACTCGGACAGGGAGATATGGCTACACCTTC.

The chain uses TRBV13 and TRBJ1-4, with a weak D call TRBD1 (5 bases). CDR3 length: 15 amino acids. The V gene lost 5 bases and the J gene lost 3 bases, with 13 bases spanning the gap. Germline CDR1 and CDR2: PRHDT and FYEKMQ (reference sequence). For the CDR3, the DNA is TGTGCCAGCAGCCAAAGTGGGGGGGCTAATGAAAAACTGTTTTTT. This sequence encodes CASSQSGGANEKLFF. Drawing the rest from reference TRBV13 and TRBJ1-4, the complete variable domain is AAGVIQSPRHLIKEKRETATLKCYPIPRHDTVYWYQQGPGQDPQFLISFYEKMQSDKGSIPDRFSAQQFSDYHSELNMSSLELGDSALYFCASSQSGGANEKLFFGSGTQLSVL.

The sample holds a few counts of this clone. V and J are TRBV6-1 and TRBJ1-5, with 8 bases lining up with TRBD1. This CDR3 comprises 15 residues. Germline loops: CDR1 MNHNS, CDR2 SASEGT. The ends lost 2 bases at V and 6 bases at J; junction bases unmatched: 6. CDR3 DNA: TGTGCCAGCAGTGAATCACAGGGGGGGGGTCAGCCCCAGCATTTT. It is translated as CASSESQGGGQPQHF.

This sequence joins TRBV7-9 and TRBJ2-2, with D maybe TRBD1 (6 bases). Trimming took 2 bases from V and 0 from J, leaving 13 bases between them. Germline loops: CDR1 SEHNR, CDR2 FQNEAQ (reference sequence). The CDR3 is 17 amino acids. The CDR3 reads CASSLLPRGTNTGELFF. DNA of the CDR3: TGTGCCAGCAGCTTACTCCCTAGGGGGACGAACACCGGGGAGCTGTTTTTT.

This chain uses TRBV7-8 with TRBJ2-2, with TRBD1 matching over 8 bases. The V and J ends lost 6 bases and 5 bases, in that order; junction bases with no gene match: 23. This CDR3 has 20 amino acids. The germline CDR1 and CDR2 sequences are SGHVS and FQNEAQ. This chain's CDR3 is CASSKTGTGELARLTGELFF. CDR3 nucleotide sequence: TGTGCCAGCAGTAAAACCGGGACAGGTGAACTCGCTAGGCTAACCGGGGAGCTGTTTTTT.

This clone came up a few times. V and J are TRBV10-3 and TRBJ1-2; 8 positions match TRBD1. This CDR3 spans 14 amino acids. Germline trimming cut 2 bases from V and 8 bases from J; bases unmatched to any gene: 7. Germline assignment: CDR1 ENHRY and CDR2 SYGVKD. In DNA form, the CDR3 reads TGTGCCATCAGTGAGACCCGGGACAGGATGGGCTACACCTTC. Amino acid sequence: CAISETRDRMGYTF.

The chain couples TRBV7-2 to TRBJ1-1; no clear D. Trimming left V 1 base short and J 1 base short, with 10 bases between. This CDR3 has 15 amino acids. The germline V gene encodes CDR1 SGHTA and CDR2 FQGNSA. The CDR3 coding sequence is TGTGCCAGCAGCTTAGTGGCGCGACAGAACACTGAAGCTTTCTTT. Residues: CASSLVARQNTEAFF.

The chain uses TRBV7-2 and TRBJ2-1; 10 bases are a match to TRBD1. The CDR3 totals 15 residues. Germline CDR1 is SGHTA and CDR2 is FQGNSA. V lost 4 bases, J lost 2 bases, and 2 bases stayed unmatched. The DNA for the CDR3 is TGTGCCAGCAGCTCGGGGACAGGGGCCTACAATGAGCAGTTCTTC. It encodes CASSSGTGAYNEQFF.

CDR3 sequence: CASSVGREDTGELFF. The DNA of the CDR3 is TGTGCCAGCAGCGTAGGCAGGGAAGATACCGGGGAGCTGTTTTTT. The V call is TRBV9, the J call TRBJ2-2; tentatively, D is TRBD1 (5 bases). This CDR3 spans 15 amino acids. CDR1 and CDR2 (germline): SGDLS, YYNGEE. V was trimmed by 0 bases and J by 5 bases, leaving 11 bases between them.

This clone was recorded only once. The gene calls are TRBV3-1 (or the pseudogene TRBV3-2) and TRBJ1-1; D possibly corresponds to TRBD1 (6 bases). Trimming stripped 1 base from V and 5 bases from J, with 11 bases between. Germline V gene sequence: CDR1 LGHDT, CDR2 YNNKEL (reference sequence). This CDR3 has 14 residues. CDR3 protein: CASSQVHRDTEAFF. CDR3 coding DNA: TGTGCCAGCAGCCAAGTTCACAGGGATACTGAAGCTTTCTTT.

The J gene is TRBJ2-1, the V gene TRBV29-1; 7 bases fit TRBD1. Germline V gene sequence: CDR1 SQVTM, CDR2 ANQGSEA. The CDR3 runs 13 residues. Losses at the gene ends were 7 bases for V and 7 bases for J; bases not matched to a gene: 10. The CDR3 sequence: CSALTGFGNEQFF. CDR3 DNA: TGCAGCGCCCTGACAGGGTTTGGAAATGAGCAGTTCTTC.

The V gene is TRBV3-1 (or the pseudogene TRBV3-2), the J gene TRBJ1-2, with 8 bases lining up with TRBD1. The trim removed 10 bases at V and 0 bases at J, leaving 10 bases unmatched. CDR1 LGHDT and CDR2 YNNKEL come from the germline V gene (reference sequence). CDR3 size: 15 residues. DNA of the CDR3: TGTGCCACACGGTCCGGACAGGGAGCTAACTATGGCTACACCTTC. It yields the protein CATRSGQGANYGYTF.

This clone was observed once. This rearrangement joins TRBV6-5 to TRBJ1-2; no clear D. Per germline, CDR1 MNHEY and CDR2 SVGAGI. This CDR3 is built from 13 residues. The germline V and J ends were trimmed by 2 bases and 8 bases, with 12 bases remaining between them. The DNA of the CDR3 is TGTGCCAGCAGTTACGGATCAGGCAGGGGCTACACCTTC. Translation gives CASSYGSGRGYTF.